Given below is one T cell receptor (beta chain) in context. These data are taken from a study of blood T cell repertoires in COVID-19. Whole-study context: Acute and convalescent COVID-19 specimens originated in the United States, Italy and Spain. Nucleic acid was either cDNA or gDNA, and it came from T cells, B-cell-depleted T cells, or PBMCs.

The ends were cut back, 0 bases at V and 1 base at J, with 12 bases in the middle. Per the germline V gene, CDR1 is SQVTM and CDR2 is ANQGSEA. The CDR3 has 15 amino acids. The table came from immunoSEQ multiplex PCR; TCRdb's copy has only in-frame clones and leaves some out. The profile covers 260,000 or so clones, with nearly 90% appearing a single time and about 0.7% taken by the ten largest. V gene TRBV29-1 combines with J gene TRBJ1-2; D call uncertain. The TCR was taken from a human donor in a cohort sampled during active COVID-19. The sequenced sample was peripheral blood. This CDR3 reads CSVEDLGGFNYGYTF. The CDR3 DNA sequence: TGCAGCGTTGAAGATCTGGGAGGGTTTAACTATGGCTACACCTTC.